In its sample, the clone carrying this TCR beta chain was seen a few times. The data were taken from a study of T cell repertoires in aging, cancer and after chemotherapy. Peripheral blood genomic DNA, not sorted cells or RNA, was the template. Multiplex touch-down PCR with TRB-A/B primers amplified rearranged V-D-J TRB sequences. TCRdb reanalysed the multiplex PCR reads using MiXCR and keeps one entry per CDR3 protein. The sample has approximately 1,400 distinct CDR3 sequences, around 35% seen once. V was pared by 8 bases and J by 5 bases, with 10 bases of the junction left unmatched. CDR3 length equals 15 residues. Germline V gene lookup returns CDR1 MNHEY and CDR2 SVGEGT.

The chain uses TRBV6-2 or TRBV6-3 and TRBJ2-3; 10 bases map to TRBD1. This clonotype originated in a human donor with a solid tumor. Specimen: blood. The CDR3 loop reads CASSRQGAVIDTQYF. The DNA of the CDR3 is TGTGCCAGCTCCCGACAGGGGGCGGTGATAGATACGCAGTATTTT.